The rows below give T cell receptor beta chains drawn from one sample of a study of molecular identifiers for immune sequencing clone quantification. TCRdb re-called the PCR reads with MiXCR, one entry per CDR3 protein. Here the sample spans about 630,000 distinct CDR3 sequences, about 25% being singletons. The sequenced sample was naive CD8+ T cells from blood, with Jurkat cell RNA spiked in. The receptors were gathered from a human donor in good health. Some libraries in this study had Jurkat cell RNA spiked in. The CDR3 runs from the conserved cysteine through the conserved F or W. Each record gives: J gene, CDR3 length, V gene, clone size, D gene, CDR3 protein, CDR3 DNA. A D gene is named only where the DNA matches it firmly. The size of a clone is reported for some rows only, either as once, few or many, or as a class for expanded clones.

>TRBJ2-7|18|TRBV5-1|NA|TRBD1
CASSLAPTGGHVNYEQYF
TGCGCCAGCAGCTTGGCCCCGACAGGGGGCCACGTGAACTACGAGCAGTACTTC
>TRBJ2-7|16|TRBV9|NA|TRBD2
CASSVGLAGGLNEQYF
TGTGCCAGCAGCGTCGGACTAGCGGGGGGGCTTAACGAGCAGTACTTC
>TRBJ2-5|15|TRBV13|many|NA
CASSPRQGGRETQYF
TGTGCCAGCAGCCCCAGACAGGGAGGCCGAGAGACCCAGTACTTC
>TRBJ2-7|15|TRBV7-9|many|TRBD2
CASSSPGLAGAEQYF
TGTGCCAGCAGCTCTCCCGGACTAGCGGGAGCCGAGCAGTACTTC
>TRBJ1-2|14|TRBV4-3|many|NA
CASSQEVTPPGYTF
TGCGCCAGCAGCCAAGAGGTGACACCACCCGGCTACACCTTC
>TRBJ2-1|19|TRBV24-1|many|TRBD2
CATSASGTSGGPSYNEQFF
TGTGCCACCAGTGCCTCCGGGACTAGCGGGGGGCCGTCTTACAATGAGCAGTTCTTC
>TRBJ2-3|17|TRBV28|many|TRBD2
CASSARTSGRATDTQYF
TGTGCCAGCAGCGCCAGAACTAGCGGGAGGGCCACAGATACGCAGTATTTT
>TRBJ1-1|14|TRBV27|NA|TRBD1
CASRLGQGGTEAFF
TGTGCCAGCAGATTAGGACAGGGTGGCACTGAAGCTTTCTTT
>TRBJ1-6|15|TRBV7-6|NA|NA
CASSLKSGFDSPLHF
TGTGCCAGCAGCTTAAAGTCAGGGTTCGATTCACCCCTCCACTTT
>TRBJ1-4|10|TRBV25-1|NA|NA
CASRGVKLFF
TGTGCCAGCAGGGGAGTAAAACTGTTTTTT
>TRBJ2-4|15|TRBV20-1|many|NA
CSARISGLAKNIQYF
TGCAGTGCTAGAATTAGCGGATTAGCCAAAAACATTCAGTACTTC
>TRBJ2-2|15|TRBV7-9|NA|TRBD2
CASRPGLDTTGELFF
TGTGCCAGCAGGCCGGGACTAGATACCACCGGGGAGCTGTTTTTT
>TRBJ2-7|14|TRBV12-3/TRBV12-4|few|TRBD1
CASSAGTVAWEQYF
TGTGCCAGCAGTGCCGGGACAGTCGCGTGGGAGCAGTACTTC
>TRBJ2-1|14|TRBV6-5|many|TRBD2
CASRGTSAYNEQFF
TGTGCCAGCAGAGGGACTAGCGCCTACAATGAGCAGTTCTTC
>TRBJ1-1|12|TRBV7-9|many|NA
CASRLQVAEAFF
TGTGCCAGCAGGCTCCAAGTCGCTGAAGCTTTCTTT
>TRBJ2-2|15|TRBV6-5|many|NA
CASSLGQHYTGELFF
TGTGCCAGCAGCCTTGGACAGCATTACACCGGGGAGCTGTTTTTT
>TRBJ2-3|17|TRBV6-2/TRBV6-3|few|TRBD2
CASSYIPSGRSTDTQYF
TGTGCCAGCAGTTACATACCAAGCGGGAGAAGCACAGATACGCAGTATTTT
>TRBJ2-1|14|TRBV25-1|NA|NA
CASSEYLEGRVQFF
TGTGCCAGCAGTGAATATTTGGAGGGCAGGGTGCAGTTCTTC
>TRBJ2-7|15|TRBV5-1|many|TRBD1
CASSAGTGDAYEQYF
TGCGCCAGCAGCGCCGGGACAGGGGACGCCTACGAGCAGTACTTC
>TRBJ2-7|15|TRBV3-1|many|TRBD2
CASSQSAGLADEQYF
TGTGCCAGCAGCCAAAGCGCAGGACTAGCGGACGAGCAGTACTTC
>TRBJ1-5|13|TRBV19|many|NA
CASSTGGWQPQHF
TGTGCCAGTAGTACTGGGGGTTGGCAGCCCCAGCATTTT
>TRBJ1-5|13|TRBV19|NA|NA
CASSMVGWEPQHF
TGTGCCAGTAGTATGGTTGGTTGGGAGCCCCAGCATTTT
>TRBJ2-2|17|TRBV7-6|many|NA
CASSSPTVTANTGELFF
TGTGCCAGCAGCTCCCCGACGGTCACCGCGAACACCGGGGAGCTGTTTTTT
>TRBJ2-7|14|TRBV29-1|few|NA
CSVAEAGASYEQYF
TGCAGCGTGGCCGAAGCCGGAGCTTCCTACGAGCAGTACTTC
>TRBJ2-5|15|TRBV10-2|few|NA
CASSESISLQETQYF
TGCGCCAGCAGTGAGTCGATATCACTGCAAGAGACCCAGTACTTC
>TRBJ1-3|15|TRBV7-9|NA|NA
CASNRTPIEGNTIYF
TGTGCCAGCAACCGGACACCCATTGAAGGAAACACCATATATTTT
>TRBJ1-5|13|TRBV27|NA|NA
CASSPSTDQPQHF
TGTGCCAGCAGCCCGAGTACGGATCAGCCCCAGCATTTT
>TRBJ2-3|15|TRBV12-3/TRBV12-4|many|NA
CASTTTGEAGNTQYF
TGTGCCAGCACCACAACTGGAGAGGCGGGTAATACGCAGTATTTT
>TRBJ2-6|15|TRBV19|NA|NA
CASSISLAGANVLTF
TGTGCCAGTAGTATCAGCTTAGCTGGGGCCAACGTCCTGACTTTC
>TRBJ2-1|15|TRBV12-5|NA|TRBD1
CASGSGTGEDNEQFF
TGTGCTAGTGGTTCCGGGACAGGGGAGGACAATGAGCAGTTCTTC
>TRBJ2-7|17|TRBV7-9|many|TRBD2
CASSSPLREGSLYEQYF
TGTGCCAGCAGCTCCCCCCTGCGGGAGGGTAGCCTCTACGAGCAGTACTTC
>TRBJ2-3|18|TRBV6-2/TRBV6-3|few|TRBD1
CASSSGTGSVVGTDTQYF
TGTGCCAGCAGTTCCGGGACAGGGTCGGTTGTTGGGACAGATACGCAGTATTTT
>TRBJ1-5|14|TRBV9|few|NA
CASSAYGGGQPQHF
TGTGCCAGCAGCGCGTACGGGGGCGGTCAGCCCCAGCATTTT
>TRBJ2-3|15|TRBV5-1|few|TRBD2
CASSLVGTSTGTQYF
TGCGCCAGCAGCTTGGTCGGGACTAGCACAGGTACGCAGTATTTT
>TRBJ2-7|14|TRBV6-5|NA|NA
CAGSTTETDNEQYF
TGTGCCGGCAGTACAACCGAGACCGACAACGAGCAGTACTTC
>TRBJ2-3|13|TRBV20-1|many|NA
CSALTGIADTQYF
TGCAGTGCGCTTACAGGGATCGCCGATACGCAGTATTTT
>TRBJ2-3|17|TRBV9|NA|NA
CASSVEGGHGGTDTQYF
TGTGCCAGCAGCGTAGAAGGAGGGCACGGGGGCACAGATACGCAGTATTTT
>TRBJ2-7|13|TRBV5-1|many|NA
CASSLDTSYEQYF
TGCGCCAGCAGCCTGGACACTTCCTACGAGCAGTACTTC
>TRBJ2-6|13|TRBV5-4|many|NA
CASSDSGANVLTF
TGTGCCAGCAGCGACTCTGGGGCCAACGTCCTGACTTTC
>TRBJ2-5|14|TRBV11-2|few|TRBD2
CASSTLAGRETQYF
TGTGCCAGCAGCACGCTAGCGGGGAGAGAGACCCAGTACTTC
>TRBJ2-7|14|TRBV16|few|NA
CASSQSRQTYEQYF
TGTGCCAGCAGCCAATCGAGGCAGACCTACGAGCAGTACTTC
>TRBJ2-7|15|TRBV27|few|TRBD1
CASRPQWTGGYEQYF
TGTGCCAGCAGACCCCAGTGGACAGGGGGGTACGAGCAGTACTTC
>TRBJ2-5|16|TRBV5-4|NA|TRBD2
CASSNVAGGPWETQYF
TGTGCCAGCAGTAACGTAGCGGGAGGGCCTTGGGAGACCCAGTACTTC
>TRBJ2-5|12|TRBV30|few|NA
CAWSGDQETQYF
TGTGCCTGGAGTGGTGACCAAGAGACCCAGTACTTC
>TRBJ1-5|14|TRBV28|NA|TRBD1
CASSQTGDHQPQHF
TGTGCCAGCAGCCAGACAGGGGACCATCAGCCCCAGCATTTT
>TRBJ2-6|19|TRBV11-1|few|TRBD1
CASSKMGQGVFSGANVLTF
TGTGCCAGCAGCAAAATGGGACAGGGGGTATTCTCTGGGGCCAACGTCCTGACTTTC
>TRBJ1-1|15|TRBV30|NA|TRBD1
CAWGVTGTAATEAFF
TGTGCCTGGGGTGTAACCGGGACAGCCGCTACTGAAGCATTCTTT
>TRBJ2-1|13|TRBV4-1|many|TRBD1
CASRGQGANEQFF
TGCGCCAGCAGAGGACAGGGGGCGAATGAGCAGTTCTTC
>TRBJ2-1|15|TRBV7-9|NA|TRBD2
CASSGNPGLEDEQFF
TGTGCCAGCAGCGGGAACCCGGGACTAGAGGATGAGCAGTTCTTC
>TRBJ2-7|13|TRBV28|NA|TRBD1
CASSPSQGDEQYF
TGTGCCAGCAGCCCCTCCCAGGGGGACGAGCAGTACTTC
>TRBJ2-3|15|TRBV29-1|many|TRBD1
CSVEADRVQADTQYF
TGCAGCGTTGAAGCTGACAGGGTTCAGGCAGATACGCAGTATTTT
>TRBJ2-5|15|TRBV4-1|NA|NA
CASSQAILVEETQYF
TGCGCCAGCAGCCAAGCGATCCTGGTCGAGGAGACCCAGTACTTC
>TRBJ2-7|13|TRBV6-6|few|NA
CASSYRGPYVQYF
TGTGCCAGCAGTTACCGGGGGCCCTACGTGCAGTACTTC